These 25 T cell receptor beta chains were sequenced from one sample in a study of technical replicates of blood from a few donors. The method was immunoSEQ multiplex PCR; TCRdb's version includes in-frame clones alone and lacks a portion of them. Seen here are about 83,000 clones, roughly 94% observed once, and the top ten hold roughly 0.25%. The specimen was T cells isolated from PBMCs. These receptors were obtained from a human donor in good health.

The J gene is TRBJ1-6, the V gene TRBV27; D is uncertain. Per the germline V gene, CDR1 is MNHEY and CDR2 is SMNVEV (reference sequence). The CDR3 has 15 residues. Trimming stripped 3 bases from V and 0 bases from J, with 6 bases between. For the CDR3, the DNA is TGTGCCAGCAGTTTGGGCAGCTCCTATAATTCACCCCTCCACTTT. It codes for CASSLGSSYNSPLHF.

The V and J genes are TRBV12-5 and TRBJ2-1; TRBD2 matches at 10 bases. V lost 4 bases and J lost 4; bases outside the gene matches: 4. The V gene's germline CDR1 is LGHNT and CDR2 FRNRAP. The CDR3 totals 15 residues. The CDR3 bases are TGTGCTAGTGGTTCCGGACTAGCGGAATACAATGAGCAGTTCTTC. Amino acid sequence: CASGSGLAEYNEQFF.

Written as DNA, the CDR3 is TGTGCCAGCAGCTTAGAATCGAGGAACCGCGAGCAGTACTTC. Its translation: CASSLESRNREQYF. The chain employs TRBV7-9 and TRBJ2-7, with D hard to call. Germline V gene lookup returns CDR1 SEHNR and CDR2 FQNEAQ (reference sequence). Trimming left V 1 base short and J 6 bases short, with 13 bases between. This CDR3 has 14 residues.

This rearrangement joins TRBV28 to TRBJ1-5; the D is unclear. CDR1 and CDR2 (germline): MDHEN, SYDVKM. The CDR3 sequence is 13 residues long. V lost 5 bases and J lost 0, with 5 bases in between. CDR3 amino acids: CASSIRSNQPQHF. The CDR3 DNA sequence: TGTGCCAGCAGTATCCGTAGCAATCAGCCCCAGCATTTT.

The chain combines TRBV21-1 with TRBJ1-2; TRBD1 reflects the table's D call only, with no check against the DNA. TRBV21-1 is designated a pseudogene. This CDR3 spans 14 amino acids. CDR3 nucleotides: TGTGCCAGCGGAACAGGGGAGGCGTACTATGGCTACACCTTC. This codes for CASGTGEAYYGYTF.

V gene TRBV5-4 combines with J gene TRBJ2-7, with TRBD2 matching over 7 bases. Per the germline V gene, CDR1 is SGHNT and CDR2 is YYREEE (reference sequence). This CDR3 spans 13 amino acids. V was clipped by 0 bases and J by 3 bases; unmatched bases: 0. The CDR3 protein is CASSLGGGYEQYF. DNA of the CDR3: TGTGCCAGCAGCTTGGGGGGGGGCTACGAGCAGTACTTC.

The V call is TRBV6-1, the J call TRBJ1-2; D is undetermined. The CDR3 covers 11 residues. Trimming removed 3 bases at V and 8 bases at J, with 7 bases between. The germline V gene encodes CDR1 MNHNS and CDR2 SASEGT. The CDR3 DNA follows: TGTGCCAGCAGTGATACGGGGGGCTACACCTTC. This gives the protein CASSDTGGYTF.

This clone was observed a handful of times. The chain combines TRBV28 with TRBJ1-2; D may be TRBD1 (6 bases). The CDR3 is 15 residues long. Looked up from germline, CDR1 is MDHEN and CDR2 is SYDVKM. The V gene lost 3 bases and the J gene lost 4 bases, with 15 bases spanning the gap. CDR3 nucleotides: TGTGCCAGCAGTTTTATGAGCACAGGGCGCTATGGCTACACCTTC. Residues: CASSFMSTGRYGYTF.

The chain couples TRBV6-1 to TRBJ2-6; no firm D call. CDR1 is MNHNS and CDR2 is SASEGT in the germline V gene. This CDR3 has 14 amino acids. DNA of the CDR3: TGTGCATTAGACTCCTCCTCTGGGGCCAACGTCCTGACTTTC. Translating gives CALDSSSGANVLTF.

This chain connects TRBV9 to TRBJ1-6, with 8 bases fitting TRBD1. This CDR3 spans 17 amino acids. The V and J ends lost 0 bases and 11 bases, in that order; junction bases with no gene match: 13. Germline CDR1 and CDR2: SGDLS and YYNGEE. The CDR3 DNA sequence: TGTGCCAGCAGCGTAGACGCGGACAGGGCCTCTTTTCCACCCCTCCACTTT. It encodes CASSVDADRASFPPLHF.

The CDR3 loop is CASSFRQAVGLSGNTIYF. In DNA, the CDR3 is TGTGCCAGCAGCTTCCGTCAGGCAGTCGGATTAAGCGGAAACACCATATATTTT. The chain uses TRBV7-8 and TRBJ1-3; D is uncertain. Trimming removed 3 bases at V and 4 bases at J, with 22 bases between. Germline lookup yields CDR1 SGHVS and CDR2 FQNEAQ. The CDR3 extends over 18 amino acids.

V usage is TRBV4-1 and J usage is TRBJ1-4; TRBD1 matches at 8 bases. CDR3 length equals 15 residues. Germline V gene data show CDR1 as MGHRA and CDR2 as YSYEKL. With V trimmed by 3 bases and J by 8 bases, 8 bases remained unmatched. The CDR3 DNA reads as TGCGCCAGCAGCCATAAACAGGGGGAGGTAGAAAAACTGTTTTTT. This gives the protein CASSHKQGEVEKLFF.

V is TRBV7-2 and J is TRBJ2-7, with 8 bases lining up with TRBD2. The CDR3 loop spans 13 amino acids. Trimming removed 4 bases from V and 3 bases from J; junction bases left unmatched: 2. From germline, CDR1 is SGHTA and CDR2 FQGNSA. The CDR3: CASSSTSGYEQYF. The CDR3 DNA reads TGTGCCAGCAGCTCCACTAGCGGCTACGAGCAGTACTTC.

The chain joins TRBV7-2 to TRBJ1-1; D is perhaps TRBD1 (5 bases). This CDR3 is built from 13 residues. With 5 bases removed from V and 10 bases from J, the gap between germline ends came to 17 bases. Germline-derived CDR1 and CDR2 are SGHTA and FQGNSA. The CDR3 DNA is TGTGCCAGCAGCCTCCCGGACACCCTCGGAGCTTTCTTT. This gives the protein CASSLPDTLGAFF.

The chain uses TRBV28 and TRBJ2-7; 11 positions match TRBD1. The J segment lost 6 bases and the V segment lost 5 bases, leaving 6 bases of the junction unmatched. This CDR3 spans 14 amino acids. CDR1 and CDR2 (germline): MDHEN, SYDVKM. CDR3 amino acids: CASSPPGQGGEQYF. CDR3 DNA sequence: TGTGCCAGCAGTCCACCGGGACAGGGGGGCGAGCAGTACTTC.

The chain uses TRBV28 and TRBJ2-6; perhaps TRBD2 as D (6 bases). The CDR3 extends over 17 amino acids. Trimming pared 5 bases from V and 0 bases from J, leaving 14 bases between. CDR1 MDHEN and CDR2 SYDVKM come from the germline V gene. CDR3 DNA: TGTGCCAGCAGTACCTCGGGACTGTTCTCTGGGGCCAACGTCCTGACTTTC. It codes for CASSTSGLFSGANVLTF.

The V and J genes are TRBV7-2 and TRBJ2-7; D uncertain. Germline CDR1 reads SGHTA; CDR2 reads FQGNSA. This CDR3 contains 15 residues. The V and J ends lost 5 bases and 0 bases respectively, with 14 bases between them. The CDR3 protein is CASSPRPARSYEQYF. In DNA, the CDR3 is TGTGCCAGCAGCCCCCGGCCAGCGCGCTCCTACGAGCAGTACTTC.

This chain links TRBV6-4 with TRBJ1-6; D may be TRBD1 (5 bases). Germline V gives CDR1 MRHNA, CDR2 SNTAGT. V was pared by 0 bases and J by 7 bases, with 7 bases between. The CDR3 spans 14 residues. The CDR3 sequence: CASSDSYRNSPLHF. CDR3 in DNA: TGTGCCAGCAGTGACTCGTACAGGAATTCACCCCTCCACTTT.

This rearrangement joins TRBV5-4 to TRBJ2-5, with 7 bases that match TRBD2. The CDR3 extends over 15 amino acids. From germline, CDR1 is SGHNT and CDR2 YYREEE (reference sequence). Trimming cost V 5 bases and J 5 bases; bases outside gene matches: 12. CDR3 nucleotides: TGTGCCAGCAGTTCTGGACTAGTTGCGGGGGAGACCCAGTACTTC. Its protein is CASSSGLVAGETQYF. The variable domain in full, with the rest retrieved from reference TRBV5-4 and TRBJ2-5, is ETGVTQSPTHLIKTRGQQVTLRCSSQSGHNTVSWYQQALGQGPQFIFQYYREEENGRGNFPPRFSGLQFPNYSSELNVNALELDDSALYLCASSSGLVAGETQYFGPGTRLLVL.

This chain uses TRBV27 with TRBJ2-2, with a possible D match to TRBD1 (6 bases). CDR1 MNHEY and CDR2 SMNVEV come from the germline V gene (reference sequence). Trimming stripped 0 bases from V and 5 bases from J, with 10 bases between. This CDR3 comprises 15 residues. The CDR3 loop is CASSLSVQGTGELFF. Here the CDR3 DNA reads TGTGCCAGCAGTTTATCCGTCCAGGGGACCGGGGAGCTGTTTTTT.

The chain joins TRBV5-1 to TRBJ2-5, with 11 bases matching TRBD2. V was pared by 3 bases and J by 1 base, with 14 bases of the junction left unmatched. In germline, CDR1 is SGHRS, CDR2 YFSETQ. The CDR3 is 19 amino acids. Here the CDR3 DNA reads TGCGCCAGCAGCTCCCACCTGACTAGCGGGATACTCCTCCAAGAGACCCAGTACTTC. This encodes CASSSHLTSGILLQETQYF.

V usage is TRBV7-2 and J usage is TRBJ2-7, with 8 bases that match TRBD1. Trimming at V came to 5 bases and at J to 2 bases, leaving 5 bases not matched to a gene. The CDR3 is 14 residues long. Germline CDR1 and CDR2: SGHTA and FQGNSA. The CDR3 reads CASSQMTGAYEQYF. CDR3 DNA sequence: TGTGCCAGCAGCCAAATGACAGGGGCCTACGAGCAGTACTTC.

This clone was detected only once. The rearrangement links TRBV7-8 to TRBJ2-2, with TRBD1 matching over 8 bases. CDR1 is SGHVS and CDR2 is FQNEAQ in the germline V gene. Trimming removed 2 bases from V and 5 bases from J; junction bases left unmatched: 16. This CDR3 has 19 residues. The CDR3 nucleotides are TGTGCCAGCAGCTTAATCTTAAGGGGCGGACAGGGTTTTACCGGGGAGCTGTTTTTT. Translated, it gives CASSLILRGGQGFTGELFF.

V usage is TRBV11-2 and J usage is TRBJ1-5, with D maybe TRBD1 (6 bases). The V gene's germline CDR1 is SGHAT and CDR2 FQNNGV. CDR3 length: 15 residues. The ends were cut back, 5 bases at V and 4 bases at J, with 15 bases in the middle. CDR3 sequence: CASSPGRGGNQPQHF. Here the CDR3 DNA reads TGTGCCAGCAGCCCCGGGAGGGGGGGAAATCAGCCCCAGCATTTT.

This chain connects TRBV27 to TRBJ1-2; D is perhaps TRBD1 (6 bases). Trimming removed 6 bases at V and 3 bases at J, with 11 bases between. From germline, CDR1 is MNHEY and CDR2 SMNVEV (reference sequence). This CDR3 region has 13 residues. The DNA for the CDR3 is TGTGCCAGCAGCCGTAAGGGGGACTATGGCTACACCTTC. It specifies CASSRKGDYGYTF.